This entry lists 10 T cell receptor beta chains sequenced from one sample in a study of immune evolution from preneoplasia to lung adenocarcinoma. The method was immunoSEQ multiplex PCR; TCRdb's version includes in-frame clones alone and lacks a portion of them. The data contain roughly 10,000 clones, 90% of them singletons. Sequencing input: FFPE invasive lung adenocarcinoma tissue. These receptor sequences come from a person aged 70 to 85 with invasive lung adenocarcinoma.

V is TRBV20-1 and J is TRBJ2-7; 9 bases align to TRBD1. The CDR3 spans 10 residues. Germline assignment: CDR1 DFQATT and CDR2 SNEGSKA (reference sequence). The CDR3 DNA reads TGCAGTGCTGCCGGACAGGGGCATGGAGTC. Residues: CSAAGQGHGV.

The J gene is TRBJ1-1, the V gene TRBV6-6; D uncertain. The CDR3 loop spans 14 amino acids. With 6 bases removed from V and 0 bases from J, the gap between germline ends came to 11 bases. Germline V gives CDR1 MNHNY, CDR2 SVGAGI (reference sequence). The CDR3 protein is CASSTLSLNTEAFF. The CDR3 bases are TGTGCCAGCAGCACCCTGTCCCTGAACACTGAAGCTTTCTTT.

This clone was found once. The V and J genes are TRBV28 and TRBJ1-2; 10 nucleotides agree with TRBD1. CDR3 length: 15 residues. CDR1 MDHEN and CDR2 SYDVKM come from the germline V gene. V shed 7 bases and J 4 bases; nucleotides not matched to a gene: 9. The CDR3 nucleotides read TGTGCCAGCACCCGGGGGACAGGGGCCGGCTATGGCTACACCTTC. It codes for CASTRGTGAGYGYTF.

The chain recombines TRBV7-9 with TRBJ1-1; 8 bases are shared with TRBD1. Germline V gene data show CDR1 as SEHNR and CDR2 as FQNEAQ (reference sequence). The CDR3 extends over 15 amino acids. The J segment lost 0 bases and the V segment lost 5 bases, leaving 5 bases of the junction unmatched. The CDR3 reads CASSLLRGLNTEAFF. In DNA form, the CDR3 reads TGTGCCAGCAGCCTACTCAGGGGGCTGAACACTGAAGCTTTCTTT.

This clone was seen a handful of times. J is TRBJ1-5 and V is TRBV9, with D uncertain. V was pared by 0 bases and J by 3 bases, with 7 bases between. From germline, CDR1 is SGDLS and CDR2 YYNGEE. This CDR3 contains 14 residues. CDR3 sequence reads: CASSVAGTNQPQHF. CDR3 bases: TGTGCCAGCAGCGTAGCGGGCACCAATCAGCCCCAGCATTTT. Full variable domain (remainder filled in from reference TRBV9 and TRBJ1-5): DSGVTQTPKHLITATGQRVTLRCSPRSGDLSVYWYQQSLDQGLQFLIQYYNGEERAKGNILERFSAQQFPDLHSELNLSSLELGDSALYFCASSVAGTNQPQHFGDGTRLSIL.

The chain combines TRBV5-1 with TRBJ2-3, with TRBD1 matching 7 bases. V was pared by 0 bases and J by 3 bases, with 10 bases of the junction left unmatched. The CDR3 is 17 amino acids. The germline gives CDR1 SGHRS, CDR2 YFSETQ. Here the CDR3 DNA reads TGCGCCAGCAGCTTGGAGGGTCCAGGGGGTGGGACAGATACGCAGTATTTT. Translated, it gives CASSLEGPGGGTDTQYF.

The V gene is TRBV28, the J gene TRBJ2-7, with 11 bases matching TRBD1. The CDR3 loop spans 15 amino acids. The junction had 8 bases not matched to a gene; V was cut back by 4 bases and J by 6 bases. CDR1 is MDHEN, CDR2 SYDVKM, per germline. The CDR3 spells CASSSGAGTGGEQYF. The CDR3 DNA follows: TGTGCCAGCAGTTCAGGGGCGGGGACAGGGGGCGAGCAGTACTTC.

The genes are TRBV15 and TRBJ2-3, with 13 positions matching TRBD2. J lost 5 bases, V lost 3 bases, and 5 bases had no gene match. CDR1 and CDR2 (germline): LNHNV, YYDKDF (reference sequence). The CDR3 covers 16 residues. For the CDR3, the DNA is TGTGCCACCAGCAGTGGACTAGCGGGGGTAGGAGATACGCAGTATTTT. As protein: CATSSGLAGVGDTQYF. The full variable domain, its missing parts supplied by reference TRBV15 and TRBJ2-3, is DAMVIQNPRYQVTQFGKPVTLSCSQTLNHNVMYWYQQKSSQAPKLLFHYYDKDFNNEADTPDNFQSRRPNTSFCFLDIRSPGLGDTAMYLCATSSGLAGVGDTQYFGPGTRLTVL.

The chain joins TRBV2 to TRBJ1-5; D remains ambiguous. The CDR3 is 13 residues long. Germline-derived CDR1 and CDR2 are SNHLY and FYNNEI. V was trimmed by 8 bases and J by 2 bases, leaving 10 bases between them. The CDR3 region has the DNA TGTGCCAGCCGTGGCGAGGGCAATCAGCCCCAGCATTTT. Translation gives CASRGEGNQPQHF.

The chain is built from TRBV29-1 and TRBJ2-2, with D perhaps matching TRBD1 (6 bases). This CDR3 contains 14 residues. V shed 1 base and J shed 2 bases, with 8 bases lying between them. CDR1 and CDR2 from the germline V gene are SQVTM and ANQGSEA. The CDR3 region is CSVEGTDNTGELFF. The DNA for the CDR3 is TGCAGCGTTGAAGGGACAGACAACACCGGGGAGCTGTTTTTT.